The TCR beta chain under discussion was sequenced for a study of T cell repertoires in ileal Crohn's disease. Here immunoSEQ multiplex PCR was the method, and the copy in TCRdb shows in-frame clones only, minus some. Seen here are about 16,000 clones, around 93% observed once, and the top ten hold 3% to 3.5%. The material sequenced was ileal tissue. The receptor comes from an adult with Crohn's disease.

The CDR3 DNA sequence: TGTGCCAGCAGCCAAGATGGCATCGGGAGGACCGGGGAGCTGTTTTTT. Protein product: CASSQDGIGRTGELFF. The V call is TRBV4-2, the J call TRBJ2-2, with TRBD2 identical over 7 bases. This CDR3 contains 16 residues. Losses at the gene ends were 0 bases for V and 5 bases for J; bases not matched to a gene: 6. Germline V gene sequence: CDR1 LGHNA, CDR2 YNFKEQ.